This T cell receptor (beta chain) stems from a study of cytomegalovirus exposure and HLA in healthy donors. The study's findings and limits: A previous analysis found most TCR beta V segments productive roughly 87% or roughly 30% of the time. Accurate HLA-A and HLA-B prediction from TCR beta sequences was reported for most subjects. The investigators catalogued 150 to 200 TCR beta chains as cytomegalovirus-associated. Later findings reportedly placed an Asian-associated ancestry cluster below the approximately 650-donor mean for N-insertions.

Details on this clone: Its target is unknown.

CDR1 is SGHRS, CDR2 YFSETQ, per germline. This CDR3 spans 14 amino acids. V dropped 8 bases and J dropped 6; count of bases not matched to a gene: 9. PCR involved 60 Vbeta and 13 Jbeta primers. Profiling relied on immunoSEQ multiplex PCR, and the TCRdb table lists in-frame clones only, not all of them. The sample lists tens of thousands of clones, 75% occurring once. The TCR sequence derives from a man between 65 and 79 years old in good health and CMV-seronegative. The chain combines TRBV5-1 with TRBJ2-3; 10 bases align to TRBD2. Sequencing input: PBMCs. The CDR3 region has the DNA TGCGCCAGTTCCCTAGCGGGAGTTTCCGATACGCAGTATTTT. Protein product: CASSLAGVSDTQYF.